This TCR beta chain was sequenced in a study of cytomegalovirus exposure and HLA in healthy donors. Findings of the study overall: Equally common other TCR beta chains were less clonally expanded than HLA-associated ones, a later analysis found. More than 150 TCR beta chains were listed as cytomegalovirus-associated.

The primer mix had 60 Vbeta and 13 Jbeta primers. Method: immunoSEQ multiplex PCR; TCRdb's copy keeps in-frame clones and lacks some. The sample has roughly 110,000 clones, 73% seen once. For this clone: The antigen remains undetermined.

The source of this sequence is a young man in good health and CMV-seronegative. The sample comprised PBMCs.

CDR3 in DNA: TGTGCCAGCAGCTTAAGACTAGCGGGAGGTCTCTACAATGAGCAGTTCTTC. Its translation is CASSLRLAGGLYNEQFF. The chain joins TRBV7-8 to TRBJ2-1; 13 bases are shared with TRBD2. The V gene's germline CDR1 is SGHVS and CDR2 FQNEAQ. Trimming removed 2 bases from V and 3 bases from J; junction bases left unmatched: 4. The CDR3 totals 17 residues.